A selection of T cell receptor beta chains follows, all from one sample in a study of HIV-infected children after antiretroviral therapy interruption. TCRdb analysed the 3' RACE reads with MiXCR anew, one entry per CDR3 protein. The data show 70,000 to 90,000 distinct CDR3 sequences, less than 7% seen once. This specimen was CD45RA+ CD4+ T cells from PBMCs, pooled from several time points, taken from a donor given antiretroviral therapy, either interrupted or continuous. The origin of the receptors is a pool of human donors with HIV. The CDR3 runs from the conserved cysteine through the conserved F or W. The D gene is left open where the match is weak. Clone size, where shown, is once, few, many, or a class for clones that have expanded.

d_call clone_size cdr3_length j_call v_call cdr3_nt cdr3_aa
TRBD1 many 14 TRBJ1-1 TRBV7-8 TGTGCCAGCAGCTATCGACAGGGGAACACTGAAGCTTTCTTT CASSYRQGNTEAFF
. . 14 TRBJ2-3 TRBV19 TGTGCCAGTAGCCCCCCGGGGCGAAAAGATACGCAGTATTTT CASSPPGRKDTQYF
. many 14 TRBJ1-1 TRBV29-1 TGCAGCGTTGAAGTACCAGCAGTGGGGACTGAAGCTTTCTTT CSVEVPAVGTEAFF
TRBD2 . 14 TRBJ2-7 TRBV20-1 TGCAGTGCTAGAGATGTGACTAGCGGGAGCGAGCAGTACTTC CSARDVTSGSEQYF
. . 12 TRBJ1-2 TRBV25-1 TGTGCCAGCAGTGTCTTAGGGTATGGCTACACCTTC CASSVLGYGYTF
. many 11 TRBJ2-7 TRBV11-3 TGTGCCAGCAGCCGAACCTACGAGCAGTACTTC CASSRTYEQYF
. many 14 TRBJ1-1 TRBV11-2 TGTGCCAGCAGCTTAGTGAGGGGGAACACTGAAGCTTTCTTT CASSLVRGNTEAFF
. many 12 TRBJ2-7 TRBV5-1 TGCGCCAGCAGCTTGACCGGGTACGAGCAGTACTTC CASSLTGYEQYF
TRBD1 many 13 TRBJ2-7 TRBV7-8 TGTGCCAGCAGCCGACAGGGCCTTAACGAGCAGTACTTC CASSRQGLNEQYF
. . 13 TRBJ2-7 TRBV10-3 TGTGCCAGCAGTGAAGGCGTCTGGGACCCTCGGTACTTC CASSEGVWDPRYF
TRBD1 . 14 TRBJ1-2 TRBV19 TGTGCCAGTAGCAAACCGGGACAGGGGGATGGCTACACCTTC CASSKPGQGDGYTF
. . 14 TRBJ1-1 TRBV29-1 TGCAGCGTTGAAGTACAAGTCAGAAACACTGAAGCTTTCTTT CSVEVQVRNTEAFF
TRBD1 . 16 TRBJ2-1 TRBV10-3 TGTGCCATCAGCACAATGACAGGACAGGGTTACAATGAGCAGTTCTTC CAISTMTGQGYNEQFF
. many 15 TRBJ1-2 TRBV5-1 TGCGCCAGCAGCTTGAGCTGGGGGCTTAGCTATGGCTACACCTTC CASSLSWGLSYGYTF
. many 14 TRBJ2-5 TRBV7-8 TGTGCCAGCAGCTTCAAATCATTCGAAGAGACCCAGTACTTC CASSFKSFEETQYF
TRBD2 many 17 TRBJ2-5 TRBV3-1 TGTGCCAGCAGCCAAGACCATCTAGCGGGGTTAGAAGAGACCCAGTACTTC CASSQDHLAGLEETQYF
TRBD2 . 13 TRBJ2-1 TRBV4-2 TGTGCCAGCAGCCAAGATGGGGACGGGGGGGCGTTCTTC CASSQDGDGGAFF
TRBD2 many 13 TRBJ2-3 TRBV2 TGTGCCAGCAGACTAGCGGGTACAGATACGCAGTATTTT CASRLAGTDTQYF
TRBD1 few 13 TRBJ2-1 TRBV3-1 TGTGCCAGCAGCCAAAACCCGGGACAGGGTCAGTTCTTC CASSQNPGQGQFF
. many 15 TRBJ2-3 TRBV12-3/TRBV12-4 TGTGCCAGCAGTTTGGAGGGTACTAGCACAGATACGCAGTATTTT CASSLEGTSTDTQYF